This entry features one T cell receptor beta chain sequence. As yet, its antigen is unknown. The sample belongs to a study of Ad26.COV2.S vaccination and SARS-CoV-2 variants. Study-level information: Once, or twice with 56 days between doses, Ad26.COV2.S was given intramuscularly. Notes on the study in general: In vaccinated individuals, spike-specific CD8+ and CD4+ T cell responses reportedly displayed substantial breadth.

Profiled with immunoSEQ multiplex PCR; TCRdb holds only in-frame clones, not every one. The sample lists approximately 420,000 clones; 88% were seen once. V lost 1 base and J lost 3; bases outside the gene matches: 5. CDR1 and CDR2 (germline): MGHRA, YSYEKL. The CDR3 sequence is 16 residues long. The treatment here: around 19 received Ad26.COV2.S at low or high dose, single or two shots; 5 received placebo; per-sample allocation not given. Day 63 following the first vaccine or placebo injection was when the samples were taken. Sequenced material: peripheral blood, taken in a trial of Ad26.COV2.S vaccine versus placebo. The sequence was collected from a person aged 18-60 years who received the Ad26.COV2.S COVID-19 vaccine or a placebo. The V call is TRBV4-1, the J call TRBJ2-3, with 9 bases that match TRBD1. CDR3 bases: TGCGCCAGCAGCCAAGGGGTCGACAGGGGGACAGATACGCAGTATTTT. It is translated as CASSQGVDRGTDTQYF.